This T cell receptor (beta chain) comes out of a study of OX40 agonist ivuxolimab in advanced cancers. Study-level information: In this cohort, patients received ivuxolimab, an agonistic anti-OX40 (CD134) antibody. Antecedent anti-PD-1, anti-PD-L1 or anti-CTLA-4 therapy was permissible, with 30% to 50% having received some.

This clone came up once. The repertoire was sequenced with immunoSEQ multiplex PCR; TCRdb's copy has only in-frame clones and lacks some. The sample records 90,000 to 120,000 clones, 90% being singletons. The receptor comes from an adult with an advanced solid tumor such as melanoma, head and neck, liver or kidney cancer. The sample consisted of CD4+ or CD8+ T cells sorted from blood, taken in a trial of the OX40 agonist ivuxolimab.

The CDR3 sequence: CASSSNPSGAYEQYF. The CDR3 DNA follows: TGTGCCAGCAGCTCGAACCCTAGCGGGGCCTACGAGCAGTACTTC. This sequence joins TRBV7-2 and TRBJ2-7; 9 bases line up with TRBD2. CDR1 is SGHTA, CDR2 FQGNSA, per germline. V gave up 4 bases and J gave up 2 bases; unmatched junction bases: 6. The length of the CDR3 is 15 residues.